This entry is about one T cell receptor beta chain. The antigen is undetermined. The PCR made use of 60 Vbeta and 13 Jbeta primers. Using immunoSEQ multiplex PCR, the repertoire was profiled, and TCRdb retains in-frame clones only, with some absent. The data hold about 160,000 clones, with 84% observed a single time. Trimming took off 6 bases at V and 4 bases at J, with 16 bases between the two ends. Germline loops: CDR1 SNHLY, CDR2 FYNNEI. The CDR3 totals 15 residues. This sample was taken from a study of cytomegalovirus exposure and HLA in healthy donors. Study-level points and caveats: Solely CMV serostatus was available to characterize immune exposure. According to an earlier analysis, most TCR beta V segments yielded productive rearrangements about 87% or about 30% of the time.

The chain employs TRBV2 and TRBJ1-3, with unresolved D. This TCR was recovered from a young man in good health and CMV-seronegative. Sequencing used PBMCs. The CDR3 spells CASRLEGLGGNTIYF. CDR3 bases: TGTGCCAGCAGGTTGGAGGGATTGGGAGGAAACACCATATATTTT.